This is a list of T cell receptor beta chains from one sample in a study of CD4 T cells in relation to SARS-CoV-2 and coronaviruses. The protocol was immunoSEQ multiplex PCR, while the TCRdb copy is restricted to in-frame clones and leaves out a portion. Among approximately 30,000 clones, 74% were seen once, and the ten largest hold 20% to 25%. Their antigen targets remain unknown. The sample taken for sequencing was CD4+ T cells from PBMCs, cultured in vitro. Receptor source: a human donor in good health. Both conserved end residues are part of each CDR3. The order of the fields is clone size, V gene, D gene, CDR3 length, J gene, CDR3 protein, CDR3 DNA. The D gene is left open where the match is weak. Part of the rows lack a size; the others show once, few, many or a class for expanded clones.

clone size: NA; V gene: TRBV12-5; D gene: NA; CDR3 length: 13; J gene: TRBJ1-6; CDR3 protein: CASGLEGGSPLHF; CDR3 DNA: TGTGCTAGTGGTTTGGAGGGAGGTTCACCCCTCCACTTT
clone size: once; V gene: TRBV10-3; D gene: TRBD1; CDR3 length: 17; J gene: TRBJ2-1; CDR3 protein: CAISGSDRDRGGNEQFF; CDR3 DNA: TGTGCCATCAGCGGTTCTGACCGGGACAGGGGAGGCAATGAGCAGTTCTTC
clone size: NA; V gene: TRBV5-5; D gene: NA; CDR3 length: 14; J gene: TRBJ2-5; CDR3 protein: CASSFNVNEETQYF; CDR3 DNA: TGTGCCAGCAGCTTTAATGTCAACGAAGAGACCCAGTACTTC
clone size: NA; V gene: TRBV7-7; D gene: NA; CDR3 length: 16; J gene: TRBJ2-1; CDR3 protein: CASTPVGPGGDNEQFF; CDR3 DNA: TGTGCCAGCACCCCCGTCGGGCCCGGGGGTGATAATGAGCAGTTCTTC
clone size: once; V gene: TRBV7-2; D gene: NA; CDR3 length: 15; J gene: TRBJ1-1; CDR3 protein: CASSLVGDVNTEAFF; CDR3 DNA: TGTGCCAGCAGCTTAGTCGGAGACGTGAACACTGAAGCTTTCTTT
clone size: NA; V gene: TRBV4-1; D gene: TRBD2; CDR3 length: 16; J gene: TRBJ2-5; CDR3 protein: CASSQQPGLDVETQYF; CDR3 DNA: TGCGCCAGCAGCCAGCAGCCGGGACTAGACGTGGAGACCCAGTACTTC
clone size: NA; V gene: TRBV6-5; D gene: NA; CDR3 length: 15; J gene: TRBJ1-1; CDR3 protein: CASSYTGHSNTEAFF; CDR3 DNA: TGTGCCAGCAGTTACACTGGACACTCGAACACTGAAGCTTTCTTT
clone size: few; V gene: TRBV9; D gene: TRBD2; CDR3 length: 16; J gene: TRBJ2-1; CDR3 protein: CASSYRLAPNDNEQFF; CDR3 DNA: TGTGCCAGCAGCTACAGACTAGCCCCGAACGACAATGAGCAGTTCTTC
clone size: NA; V gene: TRBV5-5; D gene: NA; CDR3 length: 16; J gene: TRBJ1-4; CDR3 protein: CASSLTGDRTNEKLFF; CDR3 DNA: TGTGCCAGCAGCTTGACAGGAGACCGAACTAATGAAAAACTGTTTTTT
clone size: NA; V gene: TRBV18; D gene: NA; CDR3 length: 13; J gene: TRBJ1-1; CDR3 protein: CASSPRGNTEAFF; CDR3 DNA: TGTGCCAGCTCACCACGGGGGAACACTGAAGCTTTCTTT